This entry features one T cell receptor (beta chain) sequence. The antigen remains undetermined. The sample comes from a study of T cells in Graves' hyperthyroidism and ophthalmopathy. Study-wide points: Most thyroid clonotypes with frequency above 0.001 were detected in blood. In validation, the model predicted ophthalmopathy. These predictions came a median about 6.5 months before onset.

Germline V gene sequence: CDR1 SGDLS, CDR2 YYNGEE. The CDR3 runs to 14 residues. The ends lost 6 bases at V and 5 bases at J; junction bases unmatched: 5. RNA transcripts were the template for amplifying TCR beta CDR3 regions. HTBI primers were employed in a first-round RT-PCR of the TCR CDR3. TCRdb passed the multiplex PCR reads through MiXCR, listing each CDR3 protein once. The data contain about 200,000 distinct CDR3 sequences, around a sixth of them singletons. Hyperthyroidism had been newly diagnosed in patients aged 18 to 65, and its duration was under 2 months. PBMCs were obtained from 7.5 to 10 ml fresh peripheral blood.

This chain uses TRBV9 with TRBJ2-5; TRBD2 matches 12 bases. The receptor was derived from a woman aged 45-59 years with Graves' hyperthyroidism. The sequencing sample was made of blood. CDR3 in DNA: TGTGCCAGCACTAGCGGGAGGGCCAGGGAGACCCAGTACTTC. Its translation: CASTSGRARETQYF.